The subject of this entry is one T cell receptor beta chain. This sample was included in a study of identical twins. Unique molecular identifiers were present on the cDNA, and a universal primer site came from template switching. TCRdb itself ran the 5' RACE reads through MiXCR, one entry per CDR3 protein. Counted here are hundreds of thousands of distinct CDR3 sequences, 6% to 6.5% occurring once; the ten biggest clones make up approximately 2%. V was trimmed by 0 bases and J by 4 bases, leaving 13 bases between them. The CDR3 length is 14 residues. CDR1 is DFQATT, CDR2 SNEGSKA, per germline (reference sequence).

The V and J genes are TRBV20-1 and TRBJ2-7; D remains unclear. Sequenced input: naive T cells sorted from blood. This receptor was identified in a man younger than 35 in good health. CDR3 in amino acids: CSARDTDNQYEQYF. DNA of the CDR3: TGCAGTGCTAGAGATACCGACAACCAATACGAGCAGTACTTC.